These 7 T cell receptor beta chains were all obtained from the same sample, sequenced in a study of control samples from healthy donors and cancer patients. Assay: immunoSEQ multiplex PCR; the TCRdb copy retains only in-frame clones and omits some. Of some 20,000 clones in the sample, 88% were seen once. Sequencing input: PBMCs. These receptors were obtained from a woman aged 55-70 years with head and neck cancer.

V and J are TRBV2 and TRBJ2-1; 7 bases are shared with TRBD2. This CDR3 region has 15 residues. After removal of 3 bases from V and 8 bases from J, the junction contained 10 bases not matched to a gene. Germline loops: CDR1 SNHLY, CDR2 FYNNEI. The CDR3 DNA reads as TGTGCCAGCAGTGAGGCTCGACTAGCAGGCTATGAGCAGTTCTTC. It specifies CASSEARLAGYEQFF.

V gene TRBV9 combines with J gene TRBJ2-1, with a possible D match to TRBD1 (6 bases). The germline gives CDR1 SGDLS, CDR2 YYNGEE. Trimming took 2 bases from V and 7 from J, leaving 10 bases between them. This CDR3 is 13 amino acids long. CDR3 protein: CASSVHTGNEQFF. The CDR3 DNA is TGTGCCAGCAGCGTGCACACAGGGAATGAGCAGTTCTTC.

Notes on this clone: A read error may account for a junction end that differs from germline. The CDR3 protein is CATSYPPASGRVEQYF. CDR3 in DNA: TGTGCCACCAGCTACCCCCCGGCTAGCGGGAGAGTCGAGCAGTACTTC. The chain recombines TRBV5-5 with TRBJ2-7, with TRBD2 identical over 10 bases. The CDR3 runs to 16 residues. CDR1 is SGHKS, CDR2 YYEKEE, per germline (reference sequence).

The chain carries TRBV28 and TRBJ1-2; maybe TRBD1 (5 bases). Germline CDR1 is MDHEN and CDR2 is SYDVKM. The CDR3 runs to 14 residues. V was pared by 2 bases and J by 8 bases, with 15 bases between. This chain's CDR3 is CASSLEGTSRGYTF. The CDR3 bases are TGTGCCAGCAGTTTAGAAGGGACCTCTAGGGGCTACACCTTC.

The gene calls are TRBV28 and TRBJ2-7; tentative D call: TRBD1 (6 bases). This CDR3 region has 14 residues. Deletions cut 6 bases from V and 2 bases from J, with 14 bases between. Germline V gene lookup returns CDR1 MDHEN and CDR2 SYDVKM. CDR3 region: CASRTGTLTYEQYF. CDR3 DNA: TGTGCCAGCAGAACCGGGACACTAACCTACGAGCAGTACTTC.

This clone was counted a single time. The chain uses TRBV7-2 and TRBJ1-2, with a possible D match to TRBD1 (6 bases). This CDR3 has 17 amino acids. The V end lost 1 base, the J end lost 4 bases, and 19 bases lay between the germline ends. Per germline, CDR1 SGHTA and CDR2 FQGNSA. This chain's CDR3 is CASSLDGQSIRVYGYTF. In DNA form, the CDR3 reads TGTGCCAGCAGCTTAGACGGACAGAGTATAAGAGTCTATGGCTACACCTTC.

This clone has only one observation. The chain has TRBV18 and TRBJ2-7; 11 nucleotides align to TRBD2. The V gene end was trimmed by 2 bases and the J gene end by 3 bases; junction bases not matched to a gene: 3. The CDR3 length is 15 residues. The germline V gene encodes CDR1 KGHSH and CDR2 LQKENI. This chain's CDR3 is CASSPSTSGGYEQYF. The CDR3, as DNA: TGTGCCAGCTCACCATCCACTAGCGGGGGCTACGAGCAGTACTTC.